The subject of this entry is one T cell receptor beta chain. The CDR3 is made up of 14 amino acids. Trimming removed 5 bases at V and 10 bases at J, with 15 bases between. Germline CDR1 is MNHEY and CDR2 is SVGAGI. Profiling relied on immunoSEQ multiplex PCR, and the TCRdb table lists in-frame clones only, not all of them. The sample has millions of clones, 85% to 95% seen once. These data come from a study of shared clonotypes between healthy human individuals. Looking at the study overall: Each donor contributed plates that comprised three CD4 naive, three CD4 memory, two CD8 naive and one CD8 memory.

The V call is TRBV6-5, the J call TRBJ1-6; D might be TRBD1 (6 bases). The receptor was isolated from a man between 18 and 35 years old in good health. Sequencing was carried out using naive CD4+ T cells sorted from blood. This sample's subset: CD45RA+ positively selected. For the CDR3, the DNA is TGTGCCAGCAGTAAGACAGGTTCGGGGTCACCCCTCCACTTT. This gives the protein CASSKTGSGSPLHF.